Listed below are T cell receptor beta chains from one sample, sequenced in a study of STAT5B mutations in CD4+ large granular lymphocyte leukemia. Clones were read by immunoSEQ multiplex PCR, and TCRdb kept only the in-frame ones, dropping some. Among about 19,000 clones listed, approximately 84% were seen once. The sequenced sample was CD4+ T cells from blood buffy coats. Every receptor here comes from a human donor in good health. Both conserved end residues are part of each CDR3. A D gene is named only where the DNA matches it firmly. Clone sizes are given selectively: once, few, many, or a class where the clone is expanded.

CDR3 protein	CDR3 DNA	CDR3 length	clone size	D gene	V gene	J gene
CASSPSQANTGELFF	TGTGCCAGCAGCCCCAGCCAGGCAAACACCGGGGAGCTGTTTTTT	15	once	-	TRBV7-9	TRBJ2-2
CASSLSQVQTQYF	TGTGCCAGCAGCTTAAGTCAGGTGCAAACCCAGTACTTC	13	once	-	TRBV7-2	TRBJ2-5
CASSLLQTENQETQYF	TGTGCCAGCAGCCTATTACAGACAGAGAACCAAGAGACCCAGTACTTC	16	-	-	TRBV7-9	TRBJ2-5
CASSIKMGTEAFF	TGTGCCAGTAGTATAAAAATGGGGACCGAAGCTTTCTTT	13	-	-	TRBV19	TRBJ1-1
CAWSKGRGNTEAFF	TGTGCCTGGAGTAAGGGCCGGGGGAACACTGAAGCTTTCTTT	14	-	-	TRBV30	TRBJ1-1
CASTPWGTDSNEQFF	TGTGCCAGCACCCCTTGGGGGACGGACTCCAATGAGCAGTTCTTC	15	-	-	TRBV6-5	TRBJ2-1
CSVFRDRVNEQFF	TGCAGCGTCTTCCGGGACAGGGTGAATGAGCAGTTCTTC	13	few	TRBD1	TRBV29-1	TRBJ2-1
CASSLWGQGSDGYTF	TGTGCCAGCAGCTTATGGGGACAGGGCTCGGATGGCTACACCTTC	15	-	TRBD1	TRBV7-6	TRBJ1-2
CASSDLSGTDTQYF	TGCGCCAGCAGTGATCTATCTGGCACAGATACGCAGTATTTT	14	-	-	TRBV10-1	TRBJ2-3
CASSFLGQGTDTQYF	TGTGCCAGCAGCTTTTTGGGACAGGGGACAGATACGCAGTATTTT	15	-	TRBD1	TRBV5-6	TRBJ2-3
CATSRDLEGRGYF	TGTGCCACCAGCAGAGATTTGGAGGGCCGAGGGTACTTC	13	few	-	TRBV15	TRBJ2-4
CSVNRGALGTDTQYF	TGCAGCGTCAACAGGGGCGCGCTGGGGACAGATACGCAGTATTTT	15	-	TRBD1	TRBV29-1	TRBJ2-3
CASSSTGYLDYGYTF	TGTGCCAGCAGCTCGACGGGATACCTGGACTATGGCTACACCTTC	15	-	-	TRBV5-6	TRBJ1-2
CAWSRGTWGTEAFF	TGTGCCTGGAGTAGAGGGACTTGGGGGACTGAAGCTTTCTTT	14	-	-	TRBV30	TRBJ1-1
CAWSRGLNTEAFF	TGTGCCTGGAGTCGGGGGCTGAACACTGAAGCTTTCTTT	13	-	-	TRBV30	TRBJ1-1
CASSQGSRRGYTF	TGTGCCAGTAGCCAGGGGTCTCGAAGGGGCTACACCTTC	13	-	-	TRBV19	TRBJ1-2
CATSFEGQGYSPLHF	TGTGCCACCAGCTTTGAGGGGCAGGGATACTCACCCCTCCACTTT	15	-	-	TRBV15	TRBJ1-6
CASSAARDRGSEQYF	TGTGCCAGCAGTGCGGCCCGGGACAGGGGGTCCGAGCAGTACTTC	15	-	TRBD1	TRBV27	TRBJ2-7
CASSSGRLVTTDTQYF	TGTGCCAGCAGCAGCGGCCGGCTGGTGACCACAGATACGCAGTATTTT	16	-	-	TRBV7-9	TRBJ2-3
CASSRDVQQYF	TGCGCCAGCAGCCGGGACGTCCAGCAGTATTTT	11	-	-	TRBV4-1	TRBJ2-3